This T cell receptor (beta chain) emerged from a study of radiation and T cells in renal cell carcinoma. Findings and caveats of the study: In blood, top tumor clones expanded by 2 weeks, shrinking by 4.

Stated time point: baseline pretreatment blood. Treatment denoted: 15 Gy SBRT to primary tumor, nephrectomy 4 weeks later. Serial blood draws occurred at baseline and 2 and 4 weeks post-SBRT. Note on this clone: What it binds is not known.

The length of the CDR3 is 16 residues. V dropped 5 bases and J dropped 2 bases, with 18 bases sitting between them. In germline, CDR1 is MNHNY, CDR2 SVGAGI (reference sequence). TCRdb keeps only in-frame clones here, not all; method: immunoSEQ multiplex PCR. The table has some 100,000 clones, 65% to 85% seen once. This chain connects TRBV6-6 to TRBJ1-2; a possible D gene is TRBD1 (5 bases). The sequenced sample was blood, obtained from a patient whose treatment included radiotherapy and nephrectomy. This sequence originates from a man between 60 and 70 years old with renal cell carcinoma. The DNA for the CDR3 is TGTGCCAGCAGTCGTCCACAAGGGGAGAGAAACTATGGCTACACCTTC. As protein: CASSRPQGERNYGYTF.